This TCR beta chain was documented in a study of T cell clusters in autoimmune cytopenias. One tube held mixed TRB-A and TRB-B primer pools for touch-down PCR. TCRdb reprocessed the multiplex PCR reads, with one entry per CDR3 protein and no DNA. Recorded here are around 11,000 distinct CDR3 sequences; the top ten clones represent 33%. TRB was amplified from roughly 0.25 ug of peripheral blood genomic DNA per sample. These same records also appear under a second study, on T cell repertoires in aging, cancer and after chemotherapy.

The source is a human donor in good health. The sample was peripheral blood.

CDR3: CAWSTGIGTDTQYF. This chain links TRBV30 with TRBJ2-3; TCRdb's D gene call, TRBD1, goes unchecked for lack of DNA. The CDR3 has 14 amino acids. Looked up from germline, CDR1 is GTSNPN and CDR2 is SVGIG (reference sequence).